The 27 T cell receptor beta chains below were found in one sample sequenced in a study of CD8 T cells in ankylosing spondylitis. Study-wide findings and caveats: Roughly eight highly homologous variants formed a TCR beta motif that appeared characteristic of ankylosing spondylitis blood.

The antigens of these receptors remain unknown. Via MiXCR, TCRdb re-called the 5' RACE reads, giving one row per CDR3 protein. In the table there are over 700,000 distinct CDR3 sequences, around 20% of which are singletons. The source material was blood, either unsorted or a sorted T cell fraction (not recorded which). The receptor source for this set is a male donor with ankylosing spondylitis.

In this sample, this clonotype turned up many times. The V and J genes are TRBV5-6 and TRBJ2-1; D call uncertain. The V gene's germline CDR1 is SGHDT and CDR2 YYEEEE. Trimming shortened V by 5 bases and J by 4 bases, and 10 bases separated the two germline ends. The length of the CDR3 is 13 residues. CDR3 nucleotides: TGTGCCAGCAGGTCTCTAGGATACAATGAGCAGTTCTTC. Translation: CASRSLGYNEQFF.

The J gene is TRBJ2-1, the V gene TRBV15; 8 nucleotides line up with TRBD2. Germline trimming cut 5 bases from V and 6 bases from J; bases unmatched to any gene: 12. The germline V gene encodes CDR1 LNHNV and CDR2 YYDKDF (reference sequence). CDR3 length equals 16 residues. The DNA of the CDR3 is TGTGCCACCAGCGGCTCCGGGACTAGGGATCGCAATGAGCAGTTCTTC. Its protein is CATSGSGTRDRNEQFF.

The chain combines TRBV20-1 with TRBJ2-7; possibly TRBD2 for D (5 bases). The V end lost 6 bases, the J end lost 7 bases, and 22 bases lay between the germline ends. The CDR3 runs to 14 residues. From germline, CDR1 is DFQATT and CDR2 SNEGSKA (reference sequence). CDR3 bases: TGCAGTGCCCGAGGGTCGAGCCGGCCTGGAGAGCAGTACTTC. It is translated as CSARGSSRPGEQYF.

This clonotype appeared many times. The chain links TRBV7-9 to TRBJ2-7, with 8 bases lining up with TRBD2. CDR3 length: 15 amino acids. The germline V gene encodes CDR1 SEHNR and CDR2 FQNEAQ (reference sequence). The trim removed 5 bases at V and 3 bases at J, leaving 9 bases unmatched. CDR3 loop: CASSALLAENYEQYF. CDR3 nucleotides: TGTGCCAGCAGCGCCCTACTAGCGGAAAACTACGAGCAGTACTTC.

This clonotype was found many times. In DNA, the CDR3 is TGTGCCAGCAGCTGGACCCTGCCAGATACGCAGTATTTT. It yields the protein CASSWTLPDTQYF. The chain carries TRBV11-2 and TRBJ2-3; D is unresolved. Germline V CDR1 and CDR2: SGHAT, FQNNGV. This CDR3 has 13 amino acids. V was cut by 4 bases and J by 4 bases, with 9 bases left in between.

This clonotype was seen only a few times. The V call is TRBV20-1, the J call TRBJ2-1; perhaps TRBD2 as D (5 bases). Germline CDR1 and CDR2: DFQATT and SNEGSKA (reference sequence). The CDR3 runs 13 residues. Deletions cut 0 bases from V and 10 bases from J, with 13 bases between. The CDR3 DNA reads TGCAGTGCTAGAGACCTAGCCTCAGGAGAGCAGTTCTTC. Translated: CSARDLASGEQFF.

The chain combines TRBV7-2 with TRBJ2-1; D call uncertain. From germline, CDR1 is SGHTA and CDR2 FQGNSA. The V end lost 5 bases, the J end lost 7 bases, and 18 bases lay between the germline ends. The CDR3 extends over 15 amino acids. The CDR3 loop reads CASSPASSLRNEQFF. The CDR3 bases are TGTGCCAGCAGCCCTGCGAGTTCCCTTCGGAATGAGCAGTTCTTC.

This chain links TRBV12-3 or TRBV12-4 with TRBJ2-3; 9 bases fit TRBD2. With V trimmed by 5 bases and J by 6 bases, 12 bases remained unmatched. The CDR3 is 16 residues long. The CDR3 sequence: CASSPRGLAGRDTQYF. CDR3 nucleotides: TGTGCCAGCAGTCCCCGAGGGCTAGCGGGAAGGGATACGCAGTATTTT.

J is TRBJ2-3 and V is TRBV29-1; D gene ambiguous. V lost 6 bases and J lost 4, with 11 bases in between. The length of the CDR3 is 12 residues. CDR1 SQVTM and CDR2 ANQGSEA come from the germline V gene. CDR3 protein: CSVMSIADTQYF. Written as DNA, the CDR3 is TGCAGCGTCATGTCCATTGCAGATACGCAGTATTTT.

This clonotype was seen a handful of times. This chain connects TRBV7-2 to TRBJ1-1, with D perhaps TRBD1 (6 bases). This CDR3 has 15 residues. The germline V gene has CDR1 SGHTA and CDR2 FQGNSA. V was pared by 5 bases and J by 0 bases, with 13 bases between. CDR3 region: CASSAWTAMNTEAFF. The CDR3 DNA follows: TGTGCCAGCAGCGCCTGGACAGCGATGAACACTGAAGCTTTCTTT.

Worth noting for this clonotype: A junction end diverges from the germline sequence, so it may reflect a read error. The chain has TRBV5-1 and TRBJ2-2; 7 bases are shared with TRBD1. CDR1 and CDR2 (germline): SGHRS, YFSETQ. The CDR3 totals 16 residues. CDR3: CASTLRQGINTGELFF. CDR3 in DNA: TGCGCCAGCACCTTGAGACAGGGAATTAACACCGGGGAGCTGTTTTTT.

This chain connects TRBV7-3 to TRBJ2-3; the D gene could be TRBD1 or TRBD2 (5 bases each). Germline V CDR1 and CDR2: SGHTA, FQGTGA. The CDR3 runs to 14 residues. The V gene lost 1 base and the J gene lost 6 bases, with 11 bases spanning the gap. This CDR3 is CASSLRGEGDTQYF. For the CDR3, the DNA is TGTGCCAGCAGCTTAAGAGGCGAGGGGGATACGCAGTATTTT. The variable domain in full, with the rest retrieved from reference TRBV7-3 and TRBJ2-3, is GAGVSQTPSNKVTEKGKYVELRCDPISGHTALYWYRQSLGQGPEFLIYFQGTGAADDSGLPNDRFFAVRPEGSVSTLKIQRTERGDSAVYLCASSLRGEGDTQYFGPGTRLTVL.

About this clonotype itself: One base away lies a much larger clone, so this may be a sequencing read error. The chain links TRBV12-3 or TRBV12-4 to TRBJ1-1; no firm D call. The CDR3 extends over 12 amino acids. V was shortened by 5 bases and J by 3 bases, with 7 bases between the two germline ends. The CDR3 DNA follows: TGTGCCAGCAGTCGGGAGGACACTGAAGCTTTCTTT. This codes for CASSREDTEAFF.

This clonotype was seen more than once but under ten times. The CDR3 protein is CSAGDGTYEQYF. Written as DNA, the CDR3 is TGCAGTGCCGGCGACGGGACCTACGAGCAGTACTTC. The rearrangement uses TRBV20-1 and TRBJ2-7, with D perhaps TRBD2 (5 bases). V was clipped by 6 bases and J by 2 bases, with 11 bases between them. CDR1 DFQATT and CDR2 SNEGSKA come from the germline V gene (reference sequence). This CDR3 spans 12 amino acids.

This clonotype was picked up a small number of times. The V call is TRBV7-2, the J call TRBJ2-7, with 7 bases fitting TRBD2. The germline CDR1 and CDR2 sequences are SGHTA and FQGNSA. The V and J ends lost 1 base and 3 bases, in that order; junction bases with no gene match: 6. CDR3 length equals 15 residues. The CDR3 sequence: CASSLGGGGVYEQYF. The CDR3 DNA reads as TGTGCCAGCAGCTTAGGGGGGGGAGGCGTCTACGAGCAGTACTTC. Filled out from reference TRBV7-2 and TRBJ2-7, the complete variable domain reads GAGVSQSPSNKVTEKGKDVELRCDPISGHTALYWYRQSLGQGLEFLIYFQGNSAPDKSGLPSDRFSAERTGGSVSTLTIQRTQQEDSAVYLCASSLGGGGVYEQYFGPGTRLTVT.

The V call is TRBV5-1, the J call TRBJ2-5; 7 nucleotides match TRBD1. This CDR3 contains 15 residues. Unmatched junction bases numbered 9, after V lost 0 bases and J lost 7 bases. CDR1 SGHRS and CDR2 YFSETQ come from the germline V gene. CDR3 protein: CASSLGFGTDGTQYF. The DNA for the CDR3 is TGCGCCAGCAGCTTGGGGTTCGGGACAGACGGGACCCAGTACTTC.

This rearrangement joins TRBV20-1 to TRBJ2-2, with D possibly matching TRBD2 (6 bases). V was pared by 6 bases and J by 3 bases, with 17 bases between. Germline V gene sequence: CDR1 DFQATT, CDR2 SNEGSKA (reference sequence). This CDR3 region has 15 residues. The CDR3 here is CSADGGLGDTGELFF. DNA for the CDR3: TGCAGTGCCGACGGGGGTTTGGGGGACACCGGGGAGCTGTTTTTT.

The V gene is TRBV4-1, the J gene TRBJ2-1, with a weak D call TRBD2 (6 bases). V lost 4 bases, J lost 0 bases, and 16 bases lay in between. The CDR3 has 17 amino acids. Germline assignment: CDR1 MGHRA and CDR2 YSYEKL. The CDR3 protein is CASSPPPGVASYNEQFF. DNA for the CDR3: TGCGCCAGCAGCCCACCCCCGGGGGTAGCCTCCTACAATGAGCAGTTCTTC.

The chain couples TRBV20-1 to TRBJ2-7; 9 bases are a match to TRBD1. This CDR3 comprises 16 residues. Germline trimming cut 0 bases from V and 0 bases from J; bases unmatched to any gene: 6. Germline CDR1 DFQATT, CDR2 SNEGSKA (reference sequence). The CDR3 bases are TGCAGTGCTAGAGATCGGGTGACAGGGGGCTCCTACGAGCAGTACTTC. Protein sequence: CSARDRVTGGSYEQYF.

CDR3 in DNA: TGTGCCAGCAGCGTAGGCAGGGGCGGGATTGGATATGAGCAGTTCTTC. Translated, it gives CASSVGRGGIGYEQFF. The V and J genes are TRBV9 and TRBJ2-1; TRBD1 or TRBD2 may be the D gene (6 bases each). CDR1 and CDR2 from the germline V gene are SGDLS and YYNGEE. The CDR3 is 16 amino acids. Trimming shortened V by 0 bases and J by 8 bases, and 18 bases separated the two germline ends.

This clonotype showed up just a few times. The rearrangement joins TRBV3-1 to TRBJ1-3, with D possibly matching TRBD1 (5 bases). Germline lookup yields CDR1 LGHDT and CDR2 YNNKEL (reference sequence). The CDR3 extends over 16 amino acids. V shed 3 bases and J shed 4 bases, with 16 bases lying between them. The CDR3 is CASSHWKGPLGNTIYF. The CDR3 region has the DNA TGTGCCAGCAGCCACTGGAAGGGGCCTCTCGGAAACACCATATATTTT. Using reference TRBV3-1 and TRBJ1-3 for the parts outside the CDR3, the full variable domain is DTAVSQTPKYLVTQMGNDKSIKCEQNLGHDTMYWYKQDSKKFLKIMFSYNNKELIINETVPNRFSPKSPDKAHLNLHINSLELGDSAVYFCASSHWKGPLGNTIYFGEGSWLTVV.

In this sample, this clonotype turned up a few times. The V gene is TRBV7-8, the J gene TRBJ2-7; TRBD1 matches at 9 bases. CDR1 is SGHVS and CDR2 is FQNEAQ in the germline V gene. Losses at the gene ends were 2 bases for V and 5 bases for J; bases not matched to a gene: 7. CDR3 length: 15 amino acids. The CDR3 region is CASSLQDRGVHEQYF. The CDR3 nucleotides read TGTGCCAGCAGCTTACAGGACAGGGGAGTCCACGAGCAGTACTTC.

This chain links TRBV27 with TRBJ1-6; TRBD1 agrees at 10 bases. The CDR3 spans 17 residues. In germline, CDR1 is MNHEY, CDR2 SMNVEV (reference sequence). The V gene end was trimmed by 0 bases and the J gene end by 7 bases; junction bases not matched to a gene: 6. The CDR3 loop reads CASSLSPPGQGNSPLHF. The CDR3 DNA sequence: TGTGCCAGCAGTTTATCGCCCCCGGGACAGGGGAATTCACCCCTCCACTTT.

V and J are TRBV24-1 and TRBJ1-2; TRBD1 agrees at 7 bases. J gave up 0 bases and V 2 bases, and 8 bases lay outside the gene matches. The CDR3 length is 17 residues. The germline V gene has CDR1 KGHDR and CDR2 SFDVKD. Here the CDR3 reads CATSDSTDGTANYGYTF. The CDR3, as DNA: TGTGCCACCAGTGATTCAACCGACGGGACAGCTAACTATGGCTACACCTTC.

In this sample, this clonotype turned up many times. The genes are TRBV7-9 and TRBJ2-1; 9 bases agree with TRBD2. The CDR3 is 13 amino acids. Germline V CDR1 and CDR2: SEHNR, FQNEAQ (reference sequence). Unmatched junction bases numbered 4, after V lost 5 bases and J lost 8 bases. The CDR3 region is CASSLAGGDEQFF. The CDR3, as DNA: TGTGCCAGCAGCCTGGCGGGAGGGGATGAGCAGTTCTTC.

This clonotype has at least ten counts. The genes are TRBV27 and TRBJ1-3; D remains ambiguous. There are 11 residues in the CDR3. Germline V CDR1 and CDR2: MNHEY, SMNVEV (reference sequence). V lost 6 bases and J 0 bases, leaving 0 bases between the germline ends. This chain's CDR3 is CASSSGNTIYF. CDR3 in DNA: TGTGCCAGCAGCTCTGGAAACACCATATATTTT.

The chain links TRBV10-3 to TRBJ2-5; the match to TRBD1 covers 12 bases. V lost 6 bases and J lost 3; bases outside the gene matches: 26. Germline assignment: CDR1 ENHRY and CDR2 SYGVKD. The CDR3 runs 22 residues. CDR3 sequence: CAISSQPGQGARSGGPEETQYF. CDR3 nucleotide sequence: TGTGCCATCAGCTCTCAACCGGGACAGGGGGCGCGTTCCGGGGGCCCTGAAGAGACCCAGTACTTC.